The entry below gives a single T cell receptor (beta chain) sequence along with its context. Its target is unknown. The sample comes from a study of cytomegalovirus exposure and HLA in healthy donors. The study, taken as a whole, reports: By HLA locus, TCR association rates varied in a later analysis, with DRB1 showing the most and HLA-C the fewest. Within an earlier analysis, most TCR beta V segments proved productive either about 87% or about 30% of the time.

The germline V gene has CDR1 SGHRS and CDR2 YFSETQ. Trimming shortened V by 6 bases and J by 1 base, and 7 bases separated the two germline ends. This CDR3 contains 13 residues. With 60 Vbeta and 13 Jbeta primers, the PCR was carried out. Sequencing was performed with immunoSEQ multiplex PCR; in TCRdb, only in-frame clones are kept and a portion is missing. This table has about 83,000 clones, about 69% appearing once. The specimen sequenced was PBMCs. The source is a man aged 55 to 69 in good health and CMV-seronegative. This chain links TRBV5-1 with TRBJ2-2; possibly TRBD1 for D (6 bases). The CDR3 DNA is TGCGCCAGCATGACAGGGAACACCGGGGAGCTGTTTTTT. Translated, it gives CASMTGNTGELFF.